The rows below give T cell receptor beta chains drawn from one sample of a study of T cell clones after liver transplantation. Produced via immunoSEQ multiplex PCR; TCRdb's table is partial and in-frame only. The table lists tens of thousands of clones, 71% of them singletons, with 15% in the top ten. Sequenced material: CD4+ T cells from blood, taken before liver transplant. Source of these receptors: a human donor who received a liver transplant. Each CDR3 is given with its conserved first and last residue. D genes are given only for firm matches. Expanded clones are given a class, and other clones once, few, many or no size at all.

>few|TRBD2|TRBJ2-2|TRBV5-1
TGCGCCAGCAGCCGGAACGCGGGGGGGAACACCGGGGAGCTGTTTTTT
CASSRNAGGNTGELFF
>few|NA|TRBJ1-1|TRBV25-1
TGTGCCAGCAGTGAAGGGGGCAGGCTGAACACTGAAGCTTTCTTT
CASSEGGRLNTEAFF
>NA|NA|TRBJ1-1|TRBV6-1
TGTGCCAGCAGTGAGCCGGGACACCGAGCTGGAGCTTTCTTT
CASSEPGHRAGAFF
>medium-sized|TRBD1|TRBJ2-7|TRBV5-4
TGTGCCAGCAGCTGGGGACAGGGGGAGTACGAGCAGTACTTC
CASSWGQGEYEQYF
>NA|NA|TRBJ1-1|TRBV30
TGTGCCTGGAGCACATTGGGGGGCACTGAAGCTTTCTTT
CAWSTLGGTEAFF
>few|NA|TRBJ1-2|TRBV6-6
TGTGCCAGCAGTTACGATTATAATGGGGCGAACTATGGCTACACCTTC
CASSYDYNGANYGYTF
>few|NA|TRBJ1-2|TRBV4-1
TGCGCCAGCGCGTATGCCGGGGGGAATAACTATGGCTACACCTTC
CASAYAGGNNYGYTF
>NA|TRBD1|TRBJ2-1|TRBV18
TGTGCCAGCTCACCACGGACAGGGATCTCCTACAATGAGCAGTTCTTC
CASSPRTGISYNEQFF
>NA|TRBD1|TRBJ2-3|TRBV28
TGTGCCAGCAGTGAACAGGGGGCCAGCCCAGATACGCAGTATTTT
CASSEQGASPDTQYF
>few|TRBD1|TRBJ1-5|TRBV6-6
TGTGCCAGCAGACCCACCTCGACAGGGGGCAATCAGCCCCAGCATTTT
CASRPTSTGGNQPQHF
>once|NA|TRBJ2-5|TRBV5-1
TGCGCCAGCAGCCCTGACAGCACTCAAGAGACCCAGTACTTC
CASSPDSTQETQYF
>once|NA|TRBJ1-3|TRBV5-4
TGTGCCAGCAGTTTTGAGCCTGGAAACACCATATATTTT
CASSFEPGNTIYF
>NA|NA|TRBJ1-6|TRBV11-2
TGTGCCAGCAGCCGCGGCAGGGTGGGTAATTCACCCCTCCACTTT
CASSRGRVGNSPLHF
>NA|TRBD1|TRBJ2-2|TRBV19
TGTGCCAGTAGTACCCAACAGGGGGCGGCCGGGGAGCTGTTTTTT
CASSTQQGAAGELFF
>NA|NA|TRBJ2-3|TRBV29-1
TGCAGCGTCCCATTCCCCTATGATACGCAGTATTTT
CSVPFPYDTQYF
>NA|TRBD1|TRBJ1-1|TRBV7-2
TGTGCCAGCAGCTTAAGACAGGGAGGCACTGAAGCTTTCTTT
CASSLRQGGTEAFF
>NA|TRBD1|TRBJ2-7|TRBV5-1
TGCGCCAGCAGCTTGGTGGGGACAGGGGGTTACGAGCAGTACTTC
CASSLVGTGGYEQYF
>NA|NA|TRBJ1-3|TRBV12-5
TGTGCTAGTGGTTACGGGGCTGGAAACACCATATATTTT
CASGYGAGNTIYF
>NA|NA|TRBJ1-1|TRBV18
TGTGCCAGCTCACCCCGGGGGGACACTGAAGCTTTCTTT
CASSPRGDTEAFF
>NA|TRBD1|TRBJ2-5|TRBV5-1
TGCGCCAGCAGCTTAACCCCTACAGGGGGCGGGGAGACCCAGTACTTC
CASSLTPTGGGETQYF
>NA|NA|TRBJ2-4|TRBV30
TGTGCCTGGGCAACAGGTGGAGACATTCAGTACTTC
CAWATGGDIQYF
>few|TRBD1|TRBJ1-2|TRBV19
TGTGCCAGTAGCTCATCCGGACAGGGCGTGAATGGCTACACCTTC
CASSSSGQGVNGYTF